Listed below are T cell receptor beta chains from one sample, sequenced in a study of T cell responses to AZD1222 COVID-19 vaccine. Repertoires were generated with immunoSEQ multiplex PCR, while TCRdb's copy carries only in-frame clones and drops some. The sample lists about 94,000 clones, about 85% occurring once. The sample here was peripheral blood, taken 28 days after the second AZD1222 dose. The receptors here all came from an adult who received the AZD1222 COVID-19 vaccine. The conserved cysteine and the conserved F or W are not part of the CDR3 here. Each record gives: V gene, J gene, CDR3 protein.

V gene: TRBV7-8
J gene: TRBJ1-3
CDR3 protein: ASSSRQGLGNTIY

V gene: TRBV3-1/TRBV3-2
J gene: TRBJ1-2
CDR3 protein: ASSQGQGGSYT

V gene: TRBV7-2
J gene: TRBJ2-3
CDR3 protein: ASSIRTSADTQY

V gene: TRBV12-3/TRBV12-4
J gene: TRBJ1-5
CDR3 protein: ASSRTSDQPQH

V gene: TRBV11-1
J gene: TRBJ2-2
CDR3 protein: ASSLSFTGELF

V gene: TRBV6-2/TRBV6-3
J gene: TRBJ1-5
CDR3 protein: ASSGKQGRSEPQH

V gene: TRBV7-2
J gene: TRBJ1-1
CDR3 protein: ASSLITDKAF

V gene: TRBV2
J gene: TRBJ2-5
CDR3 protein: ASSSLGKGLRETQY

V gene: TRBV10-3
J gene: TRBJ1-6
CDR3 protein: AIRGDLVNSPLH

V gene: TRBV19
J gene: TRBJ1-5
CDR3 protein: ASKSWPGDSNQPQH

V gene: TRBV6-4
J gene: TRBJ1-2
CDR3 protein: ASSVGSNYGYT

V gene: TRBV28
J gene: TRBJ2-7
CDR3 protein: ASSLWGLAGYEQY

V gene: TRBV29-1
J gene: TRBJ2-1
CDR3 protein: SVVRGANEQF

V gene: TRBV2
J gene: TRBJ1-2
CDR3 protein: ASREQGAQGYGYT

V gene: TRBV30
J gene: TRBJ2-7
CDR3 protein: AWTLADSYEQY

V gene: TRBV5-1
J gene: TRBJ2-7
CDR3 protein: ASSFRGPSYEQY

V gene: TRBV7-9
J gene: TRBJ1-5
CDR3 protein: ASSPPGLGNQPQH

V gene: TRBV3-1/TRBV3-2
J gene: TRBJ1-4
CDR3 protein: ASSQGLGEEKLF

V gene: TRBV5-1
J gene: TRBJ1-4
CDR3 protein: ASSLAGGTGGEKLF

V gene: TRBV2
J gene: TRBJ1-2
CDR3 protein: ASNEAREDGYT

V gene: TRBV9
J gene: TRBJ1-2
CDR3 protein: ASSVDEGPGDYGYT

V gene: TRBV9
J gene: TRBJ2-3
CDR3 protein: ASSATGDTQY

V gene: TRBV7-2
J gene: TRBJ1-3
CDR3 protein: ASSLARKRSGNTIY

V gene: TRBV28
J gene: TRBJ2-7
CDR3 protein: ASRTPGGYEQY

V gene: TRBV5-1
J gene: TRBJ1-4
CDR3 protein: ASSFQGQVNEKLF

V gene: TRBV7-3
J gene: TRBJ2-7
CDR3 protein: ASSAQPPDGSYEQY

V gene: TRBV28
J gene: TRBJ2-7
CDR3 protein: ASSTGLPPGEQY

V gene: TRBV7-2
J gene: TRBJ1-2
CDR3 protein: ASSLVGPPGQNYGYT

V gene: TRBV13
J gene: TRBJ2-7
CDR3 protein: ASSPQVYEQY

V gene: TRBV5-1
J gene: TRBJ1-1
CDR3 protein: ASSLVGVTEAF

V gene: TRBV7-3
J gene: TRBJ2-3
CDR3 protein: ASSSGLVADTQY

V gene: TRBV7-3
J gene: TRBJ2-1
CDR3 protein: ASSPAWGLYNEQF

V gene: TRBV27
J gene: TRBJ2-2
CDR3 protein: ASSLWQGAVGELF

V gene: TRBV7-9
J gene: TRBJ1-3
CDR3 protein: ASSLVSGFGNTIY

V gene: TRBV4-1
J gene: TRBJ2-1
CDR3 protein: ASSQEESSEQF

V gene: TRBV18
J gene: TRBJ2-3
CDR3 protein: ASSPNLAGDSGADTQY

V gene: TRBV5-6
J gene: TRBJ1-4
CDR3 protein: ASRGTGGRVSEKLF

V gene: TRBV5-4
J gene: TRBJ2-7
CDR3 protein: ASSLARGTSGNYEQY

V gene: TRBV27
J gene: TRBJ2-1
CDR3 protein: ASSFQPVLGTEGNEQF

V gene: TRBV12-3/TRBV12-4
J gene: TRBJ2-5
CDR3 protein: ASSWVAPTTQY

V gene: TRBV27
J gene: TRBJ1-6
CDR3 protein: ASRVGQVYSPLH

V gene: TRBV6-5
J gene: TRBJ1-4
CDR3 protein: ASTPQGSANEKLF

V gene: TRBV19
J gene: TRBJ2-2
CDR3 protein: AIRNSGTGANTGELF

V gene: TRBV19
J gene: TRBJ1-6
CDR3 protein: ASSIVVDNSPLH

V gene: TRBV30
J gene: TRBJ2-2
CDR3 protein: AWSVIVGELF

V gene: TRBV28
J gene: TRBJ1-5
CDR3 protein: ASNTPANQPQH

V gene: TRBV2
J gene: TRBJ2-7
CDR3 protein: ASSEDLQGHEQY

V gene: TRBV2
J gene: TRBJ1-1
CDR3 protein: ASSVSEAF

V gene: TRBV14
J gene: TRBJ1-4
CDR3 protein: ASSHIDRYNEKLF

V gene: TRBV28
J gene: TRBJ1-3
CDR3 protein: ATSGNTIY

V gene: TRBV7-3
J gene: TRBJ1-6
CDR3 protein: ASSLRSRGSPLH